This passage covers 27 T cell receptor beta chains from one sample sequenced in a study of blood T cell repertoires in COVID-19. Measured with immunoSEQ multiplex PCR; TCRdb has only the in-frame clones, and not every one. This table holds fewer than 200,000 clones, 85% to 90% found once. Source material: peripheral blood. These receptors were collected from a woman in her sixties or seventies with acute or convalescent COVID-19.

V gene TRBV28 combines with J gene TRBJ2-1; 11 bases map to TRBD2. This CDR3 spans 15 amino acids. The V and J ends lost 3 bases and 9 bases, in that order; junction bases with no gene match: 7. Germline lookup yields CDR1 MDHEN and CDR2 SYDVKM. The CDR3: CASSLSTSGSGEQFF. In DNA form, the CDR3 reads TGTGCCAGCAGTTTGTCCACTAGCGGGAGCGGTGAGCAGTTCTTC.

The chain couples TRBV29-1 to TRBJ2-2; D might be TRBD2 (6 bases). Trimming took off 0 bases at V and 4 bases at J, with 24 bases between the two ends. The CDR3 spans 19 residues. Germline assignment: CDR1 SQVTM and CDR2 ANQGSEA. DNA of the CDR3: TGCAGCGTTGAAGATCAGAATTCCAAGGGGAGGCGAGGCACCGGGGAGCTGTTTTTT. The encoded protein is CSVEDQNSKGRRGTGELFF.

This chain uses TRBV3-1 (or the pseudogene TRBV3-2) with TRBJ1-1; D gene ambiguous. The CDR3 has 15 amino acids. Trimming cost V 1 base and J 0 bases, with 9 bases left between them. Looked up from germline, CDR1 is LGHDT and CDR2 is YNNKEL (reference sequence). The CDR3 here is CASSQGEVMNTEAFF. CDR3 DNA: TGTGCCAGCAGCCAAGGAGAGGTCATGAACACTGAAGCTTTCTTT.

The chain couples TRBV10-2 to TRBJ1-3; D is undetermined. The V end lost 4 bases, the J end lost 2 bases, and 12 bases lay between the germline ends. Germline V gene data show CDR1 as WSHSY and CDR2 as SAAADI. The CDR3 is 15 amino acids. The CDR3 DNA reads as TGCGCCAGCAGTGTGCAGGCGAACGCTGGAAACACCATATATTTT. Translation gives CASSVQANAGNTIYF.

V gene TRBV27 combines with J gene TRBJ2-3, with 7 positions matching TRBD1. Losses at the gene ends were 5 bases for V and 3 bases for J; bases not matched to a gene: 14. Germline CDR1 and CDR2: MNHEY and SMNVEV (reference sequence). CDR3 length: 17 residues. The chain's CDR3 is CASSRYLQGSGTDTQYF. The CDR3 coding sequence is TGTGCCAGCAGTCGATACCTACAGGGGAGTGGGACAGATACGCAGTATTTT.

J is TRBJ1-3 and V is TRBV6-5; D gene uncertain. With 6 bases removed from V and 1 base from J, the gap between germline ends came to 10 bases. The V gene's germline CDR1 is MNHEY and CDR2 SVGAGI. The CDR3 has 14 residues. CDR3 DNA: TGTGCCAGCAGCCGGGCGGGTTCTGGAAACACCATATATTTT. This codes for CASSRAGSGNTIYF.

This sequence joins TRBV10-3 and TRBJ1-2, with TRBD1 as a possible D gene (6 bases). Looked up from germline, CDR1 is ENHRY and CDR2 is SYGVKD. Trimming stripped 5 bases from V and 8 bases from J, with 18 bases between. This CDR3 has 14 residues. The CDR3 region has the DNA TGTGCCATCAGTCGGGACACAACAGCGGAAGGCTACACCTTC. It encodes CAISRDTTAEGYTF.

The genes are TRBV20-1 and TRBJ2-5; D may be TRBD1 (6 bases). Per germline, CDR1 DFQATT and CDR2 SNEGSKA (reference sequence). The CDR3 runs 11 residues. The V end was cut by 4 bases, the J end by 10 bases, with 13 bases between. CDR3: CSAISQGIQYF. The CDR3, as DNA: TGCAGTGCTATTTCTCAGGGGATCCAGTACTTC.

CDR3 in amino acids: CASSFRNEQYV. CDR3 in DNA: TGTGCCAGCAGCTTTAGAAACGAGCAGTACGTC. The V gene is TRBV5-6, the J gene TRBJ2-7; D is ambiguous. Germline V lookup: CDR1 SGHDT, CDR2 YYEEEE. Trimming removed 2 bases from V and 5 bases from J, with 5 bases in between. The CDR3 is 11 residues long.

CDR3 loop: CASSPNPTGTYEQYF. For the CDR3, the DNA is TGTGCCAGCAGTCCTAACCCGACAGGCACCTACGAGCAGTACTTC. The V gene is TRBV6-5, the J gene TRBJ2-7, with D tentatively TRBD1 (6 bases). Deletions cut 5 bases from V and 2 bases from J, with 16 bases between. This CDR3 has 15 amino acids. CDR1 and CDR2 (germline): MNHEY, SVGAGI.

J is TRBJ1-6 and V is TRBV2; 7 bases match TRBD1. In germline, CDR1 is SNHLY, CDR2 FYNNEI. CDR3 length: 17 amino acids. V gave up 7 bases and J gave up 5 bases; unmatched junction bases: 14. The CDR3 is CASTRTFITGDNSPLHF. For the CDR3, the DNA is TGTGCCAGCACTAGGACCTTCATCACAGGGGATAATTCACCCCTCCACTTT.

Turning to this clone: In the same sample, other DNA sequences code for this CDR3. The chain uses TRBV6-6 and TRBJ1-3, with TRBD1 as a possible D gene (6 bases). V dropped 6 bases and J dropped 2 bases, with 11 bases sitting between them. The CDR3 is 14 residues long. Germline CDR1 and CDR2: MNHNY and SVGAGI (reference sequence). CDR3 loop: CASRGGGPGNTIYF. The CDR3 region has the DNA TGTGCCAGCAGAGGGGGAGGGCCTGGAAACACCATATATTTT.

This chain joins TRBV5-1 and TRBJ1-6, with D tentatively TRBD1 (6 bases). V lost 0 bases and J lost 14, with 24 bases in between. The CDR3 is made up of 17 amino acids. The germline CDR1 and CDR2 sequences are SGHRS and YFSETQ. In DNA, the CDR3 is TGCGCCAGCAGCTTGGGGGCCCGGGACACCACCTTGACGGCCCTCCACTTT. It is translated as CASSLGARDTTLTALHF.

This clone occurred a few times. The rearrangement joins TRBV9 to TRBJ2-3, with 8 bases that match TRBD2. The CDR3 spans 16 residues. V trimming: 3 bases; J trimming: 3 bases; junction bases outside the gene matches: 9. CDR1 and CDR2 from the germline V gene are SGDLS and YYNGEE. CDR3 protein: CASSAKAGEGTDTQYF. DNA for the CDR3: TGTGCCAGCAGCGCAAAAGCGGGAGAGGGAACAGATACGCAGTATTTT. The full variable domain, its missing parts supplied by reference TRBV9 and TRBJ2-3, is DSGVTQTPKHLITATGQRVTLRCSPRSGDLSVYWYQQSLDQGLQFLIQYYNGEERAKGNILERFSAQQFPDLHSELNLSSLELGDSALYFCASSAKAGEGTDTQYFGPGTRLTVL.

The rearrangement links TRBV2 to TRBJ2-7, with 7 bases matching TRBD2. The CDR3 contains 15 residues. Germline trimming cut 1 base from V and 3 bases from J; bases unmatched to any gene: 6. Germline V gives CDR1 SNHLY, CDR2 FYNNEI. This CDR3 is CASSEGLAELYEQYV. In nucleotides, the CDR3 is TGTGCCAGCAGTGAAGGGCTAGCGGAGCTCTACGAGCAGTACGTC.

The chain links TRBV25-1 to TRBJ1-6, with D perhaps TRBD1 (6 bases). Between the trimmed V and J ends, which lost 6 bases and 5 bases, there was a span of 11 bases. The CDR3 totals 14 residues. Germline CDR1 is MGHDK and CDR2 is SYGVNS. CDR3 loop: CASRQGPDNSPLHF. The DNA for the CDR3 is TGTGCCAGCAGACAGGGACCCGATAATTCACCCCTCCACTTT.

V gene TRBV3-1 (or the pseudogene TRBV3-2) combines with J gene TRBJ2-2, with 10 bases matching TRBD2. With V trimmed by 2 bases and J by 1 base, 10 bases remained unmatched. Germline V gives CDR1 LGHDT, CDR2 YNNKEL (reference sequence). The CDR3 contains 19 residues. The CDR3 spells CASSQPRWSGRENTGELFF. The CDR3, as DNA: TGTGCCAGCAGCCAACCCCGGTGGAGCGGGAGGGAGAACACCGGGGAGCTGTTTTTT.

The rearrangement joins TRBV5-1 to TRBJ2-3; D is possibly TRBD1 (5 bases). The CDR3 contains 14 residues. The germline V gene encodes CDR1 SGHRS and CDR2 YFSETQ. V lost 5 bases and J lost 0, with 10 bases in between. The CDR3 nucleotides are TGCGCCAGCAGACAAGGGGCTAGCACAGATACGCAGTATTTT. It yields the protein CASRQGASTDTQYF.

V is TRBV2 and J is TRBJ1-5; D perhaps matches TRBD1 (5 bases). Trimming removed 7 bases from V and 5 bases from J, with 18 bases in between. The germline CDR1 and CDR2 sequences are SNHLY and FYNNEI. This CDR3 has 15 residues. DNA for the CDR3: TGTGCCAGCAAGGGGTACAGGCAATCTTATCAGCCCCAGCATTTT. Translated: CASKGYRQSYQPQHF.

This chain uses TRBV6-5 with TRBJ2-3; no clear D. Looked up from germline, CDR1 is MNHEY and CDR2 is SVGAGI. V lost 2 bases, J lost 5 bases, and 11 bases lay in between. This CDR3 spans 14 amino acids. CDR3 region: CASSYTRDGDTQYF. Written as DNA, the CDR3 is TGTGCCAGCAGTTACACGCGAGATGGAGATACGCAGTATTTT.

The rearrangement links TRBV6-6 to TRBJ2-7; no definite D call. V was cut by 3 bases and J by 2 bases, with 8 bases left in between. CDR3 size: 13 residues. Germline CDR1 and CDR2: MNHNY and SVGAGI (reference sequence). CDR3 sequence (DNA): TGTGCCAGCAGTTATGAACTCCCCTACGAGCAGTACGTC. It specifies CASSYELPYEQYV.

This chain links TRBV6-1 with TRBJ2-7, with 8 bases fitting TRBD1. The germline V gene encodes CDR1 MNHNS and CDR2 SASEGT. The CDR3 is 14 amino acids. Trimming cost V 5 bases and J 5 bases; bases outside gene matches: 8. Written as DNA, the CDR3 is TGTGCCAGCAGTCCGGGACAGGCTGTACACGAGCAGTACTTC. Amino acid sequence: CASSPGQAVHEQYF.

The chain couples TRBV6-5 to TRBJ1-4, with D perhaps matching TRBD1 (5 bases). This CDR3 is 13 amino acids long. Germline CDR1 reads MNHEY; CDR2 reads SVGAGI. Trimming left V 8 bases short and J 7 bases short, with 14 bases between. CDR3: CASGTREGEKLFF. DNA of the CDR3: TGTGCCAGCGGGACTAGGGAGGGTGAAAAACTGTTTTTT.

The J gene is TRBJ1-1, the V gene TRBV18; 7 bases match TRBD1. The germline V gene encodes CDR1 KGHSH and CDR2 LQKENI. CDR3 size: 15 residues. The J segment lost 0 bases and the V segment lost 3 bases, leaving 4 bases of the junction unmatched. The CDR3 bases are TGTGCCAGCTCACCCCAGGGGGGATTGAACACTGAAGCTTTCTTT. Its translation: CASSPQGGLNTEAFF.

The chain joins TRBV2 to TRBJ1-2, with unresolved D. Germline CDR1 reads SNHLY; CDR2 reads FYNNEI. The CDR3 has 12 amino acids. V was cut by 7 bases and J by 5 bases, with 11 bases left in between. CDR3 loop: CASKRASYGYTF. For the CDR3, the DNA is TGTGCCAGCAAGAGGGCCTCATATGGCTACACCTTC.

The CDR3 DNA follows: TGTGCCAGCAGTTACACCGGGAACCAAGAGACCCAGTACTTC. It specifies CASSYTGNQETQYF. V usage is TRBV6-6 and J usage is TRBJ2-5, with D maybe TRBD2 (5 bases). The germline V gene encodes CDR1 MNHNY and CDR2 SVGAGI (reference sequence). Trimming shortened V by 2 bases and J by 0 bases, and 7 bases separated the two germline ends. The CDR3 is 14 amino acids.

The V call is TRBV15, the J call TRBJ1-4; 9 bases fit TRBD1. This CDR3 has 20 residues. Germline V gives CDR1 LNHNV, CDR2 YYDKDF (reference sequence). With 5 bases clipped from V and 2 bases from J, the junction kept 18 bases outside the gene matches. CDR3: CATSYPGTGYQLGTNEKLFF. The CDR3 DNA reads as TGTGCCACCAGCTATCCCGGGACAGGGTACCAACTGGGGACTAATGAAAAACTGTTTTTT.